Listed below are T cell receptor beta chains from one sample, sequenced in a study of T cells in Graves' hyperthyroidism and ophthalmopathy. TCRdb reprocessed the multiplex PCR reads via MiXCR and lists one record per CDR3 protein. The sample carries 500,000 to 700,000 distinct CDR3 sequences, 15% to 20% recorded once. Sequencing was carried out using blood. The source is a young woman with Graves' hyperthyroidism. Each CDR3 is given with its conserved first and last residue. D genes are given only for firm matches. Clone size is given for some rows only: seen once, a few or many times, or a class if the clone is expanded.

abundance,v_gene,d_gene,j_gene,CDR3nt,CDR3aa
.,TRBV6-9,.,TRBJ2-1,TGTGCCAGCAGTTACGAAACGGTCCATGAGCAGTTCTTC,CASSYETVHEQFF
many,TRBV7-9,.,TRBJ2-7,TGTGCCAGCAGTTCAATAAGCTACGAGCAGTACTTC,CASSSISYEQYF
.,TRBV5-1,.,TRBJ2-2,TGCGCCAGCAGCTTGGAAAGTGACACCGGGGAGCTGTTTTTT,CASSLESDTGELFF
many,TRBV7-8,.,TRBJ2-1,TGTGCCAGCAGCTTAGGAGCTTCGGGGGCAAATGAGCAGTTCTTC,CASSLGASGANEQFF
.,TRBV10-1,TRBD2,TRBJ2-1,TGCGCTGTCTTGGGACTAGCGGGCTCCTACAATGAGCAGTTCTTC,CAVLGLAGSYNEQFF
.,TRBV4-1,.,TRBJ2-1,TGCGCCAGCAGCCTCCCGGGGGCGGCTGAGCAGTTCTTC,CASSLPGAAEQFF
few,TRBV5-1,.,TRBJ2-5,TGCGCCAGCAGCTTGGGACTAGTAAAGTACTTC,CASSLGLVKYF
few,TRBV20-1,TRBD2,TRBJ2-3,TGCAGTGCTAGAGATCAGACTAGCGGGGTGGATACGCAGTATTTT,CSARDQTSGVDTQYF
.,TRBV6-4,TRBD2,TRBJ2-2,TGTGCCAGCAGTGAGCGGGAGGGCGGGGAGCTGTTTTTT,CASSEREGGELFF
few,TRBV13,.,TRBJ2-5,TGTGCCAGCAGCTTCGGCAGGGGCCAGACCCAGTACTTC,CASSFGRGQTQYF
many,TRBV6-1,TRBD2,TRBJ2-1,TGTGCCAGCTCTTGGACTAGCGGGAGATCCGATGAGCAGTTCTTC,CASSWTSGRSDEQFF
few,TRBV4-1,TRBD2,TRBJ2-2,TGCGCCAGCAGCCAAATTAGCGGGAGAGTCGGGGAGCTGTTTTTT,CASSQISGRVGELFF
many,TRBV10-3,.,TRBJ2-7,TGTGCCTCGACGGACTTCAGCAAAAACTCCTACGAGCAGTACTTC,CASTDFSKNSYEQYF
many,TRBV20-1,TRBD2,TRBJ2-1,TGCAGTGCTAGATCGGTGACTAGCGACTCCTACAATGAGCAGTTCTTC,CSARSVTSDSYNEQFF
.,TRBV15,.,TRBJ1-4,TGTGCCACCAGCAGAAGGGCTGAAAAACTGTTTTTT,CATSRRAEKLFF
.,TRBV5-1,.,TRBJ2-2,TGCGCCAGCAGCTTACTACCCGGGAACAGGGAGCTGTTTTTT,CASSLLPGNRELFF
few,TRBV6-1,TRBD2,TRBJ2-5,TGTGCCAGCAGTGAGGTTAGCGGGGGGACCCAGTACTTC,CASSEVSGGTQYF
many,TRBV6-5,TRBD2,TRBJ2-3,TGTGCCAGCAGTTACCGGGGGGGTCCTAGCACAGATACGCAGTATTTT,CASSYRGGPSTDTQYF
few,TRBV10-3,.,TRBJ2-3,TGTGCCAGTACCGGGCGGGCGGAGTCTACGCAGTATTTT,CASTGRAESTQYF
.,TRBV7-9,TRBD1,TRBJ1-1,TGTGCCAGCAGCTTGGGACAGGAGCACACTGAAGCTTTCTTT,CASSLGQEHTEAFF
few,TRBV5-6,.,TRBJ1-6,TGTGCCAGCAGCTTGGGACGTGGGAGCTCCTATAATTCACCCCTCCACTTT,CASSLGRGSSYNSPLHF
few,TRBV14,TRBD1,TRBJ1-1,TGTGCCAGCAGCCAATTAAGCACAGGGGGGATGAACACTGAAGCTTTCTTT,CASSQLSTGGMNTEAFF
.,TRBV24-1,TRBD1,TRBJ1-1,TGTGCCACCCGGGGACAGGGGTGGACTGAAGCTTTCTTT,CATRGQGWTEAFF
.,TRBV4-1,TRBD2,TRBJ2-3,TGCGCCAGCAGCGCACCCGCGGGGGGCACAGATACGCAGTATTTT,CASSAPAGGTDTQYF
.,TRBV27,.,TRBJ2-7,TGTGCCAGCAGTCCCACCGCAGGCAACGAGCAGTACTTC,CASSPTAGNEQYF
.,TRBV12-3/TRBV12-4,.,TRBJ1-1,TGTGCCTCGGGCGCGAACACTGAAGCTTTCTTT,CASGANTEAFF
few,TRBV6-1,.,TRBJ2-4,TGTGCCAGCAGTTCGACCCAGGGTGCCAAAAACATTCAGTACTTC,CASSSTQGAKNIQYF
few,TRBV6-1,.,TRBJ2-7,TGTGCCAGCAGTGCCCAACGAAGCTCAGCTTTTGGGCAGTACTTC,CASSAQRSSAFGQYF
many,TRBV27,TRBD1,TRBJ2-5,TGTGCCAGCAGCTTCAGGGGGCACGCCAGTGAGACCCAGTACTTC,CASSFRGHASETQYF
.,TRBV10-2,.,TRBJ1-4,TGCGCCAGCAGTTGGGGCGCCTATGAAAAACTGTTTTTT,CASSWGAYEKLFF
few,TRBV7-9,.,TRBJ2-2,TGTGCCAGCAGCTTATGGGACGACAGCGGGGAGCTGTTTTTT,CASSLWDDSGELFF
.,TRBV6-5,TRBD1,TRBJ1-6,TGTGCCAGCAGTTACCGACCCGGGACAGGACATAATTCACCCCTCCACTTT,CASSYRPGTGHNSPLHF
.,TRBV30,TRBD1,TRBJ2-2,TGTGCCTGGAGGCAGGGACAGGGGGTTCTCTTGGCCGGGGAGCTGTTTTTT,CAWRQGQGVLLAGELFF
.,TRBV12-3/TRBV12-4,.,TRBJ1-1,TGTGCCAGCAGTTTCAGTCGGGACAACACTGAAGCTTTCTTT,CASSFSRDNTEAFF
many,TRBV7-9,TRBD1,TRBJ1-2,TGTGCCAGCACAAAACAGGGGCCAAACTATGGCTACACCTTC,CASTKQGPNYGYTF
.,TRBV18,.,TRBJ2-7,TGTGCCAGCTCACTCACCCTTGATTCCTACGAGCAGTACTTC,CASSLTLDSYEQYF
.,TRBV9,.,TRBJ1-3,TGTGCCAGCAGCGTAGGGAAGGAGGACACCATATATTTT,CASSVGKEDTIYF
many,TRBV2,TRBD1,TRBJ2-5,TGTGCCAGCAGAAGCCGACAGGGACAAGAGACCCAGTACTTC,CASRSRQGQETQYF
many,TRBV5-5,.,TRBJ1-5,TGTGCCAGCAGCCCGCTTGGAGGGGGCAATCAGCCCCAGCATTTT,CASSPLGGGNQPQHF
.,TRBV20-1,.,TRBJ1-5,TGCAGTGCCCGTACGACAGGAATCAATCAGCCCCAGCATTTT,CSARTTGINQPQHF
.,TRBV19,TRBD2,TRBJ2-1,TGTGCCAGTAGTTGGACTAGCGGGGAGACCTACAATGAGCAGTTCTTC,CASSWTSGETYNEQFF
many,TRBV7-9,TRBD2,TRBJ2-1,TGTGCCAGCAGCCCCCCTAGCGGGAGATTTGATGAGCAGTTCTTC,CASSPPSGRFDEQFF
.,TRBV2,.,TRBJ1-1,TGTGCCAGCAGTGAGGAAGCGAACACTGAAGCTTTCTTT,CASSEEANTEAFF
few,TRBV5-1,TRBD1,TRBJ2-1,TGCGCCAGCAGGGCGGCCGGGACAGGGTACAATGAGCAGTTCTTC,CASRAAGTGYNEQFF